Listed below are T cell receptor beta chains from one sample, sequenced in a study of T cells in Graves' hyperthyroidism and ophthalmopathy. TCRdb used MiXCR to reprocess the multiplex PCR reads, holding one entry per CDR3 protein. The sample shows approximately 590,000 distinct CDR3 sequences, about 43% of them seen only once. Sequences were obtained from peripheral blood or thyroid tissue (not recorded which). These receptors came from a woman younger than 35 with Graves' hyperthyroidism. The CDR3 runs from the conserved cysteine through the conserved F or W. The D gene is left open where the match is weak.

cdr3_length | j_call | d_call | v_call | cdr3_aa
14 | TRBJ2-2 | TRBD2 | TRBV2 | CASIGRTYTGELFF
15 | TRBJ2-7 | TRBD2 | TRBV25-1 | CASSAPGLANYEQYF
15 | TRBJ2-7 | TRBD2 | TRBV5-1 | CASSEAGGPRHEQYF
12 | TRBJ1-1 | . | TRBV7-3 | CASSLTGGTAFF
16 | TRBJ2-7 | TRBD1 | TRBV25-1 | CASSEAGTGRIYEQYF
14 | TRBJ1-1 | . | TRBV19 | CASSIGRRGTEAFF
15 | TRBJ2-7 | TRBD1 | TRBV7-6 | CASSLLGQGSYEQYF
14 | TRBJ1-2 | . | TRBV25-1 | CASSASQGGYGYTF
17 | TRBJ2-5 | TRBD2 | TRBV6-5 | CASSYSIGLAVMKTQYF
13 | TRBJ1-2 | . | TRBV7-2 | CASSLSGSEGYTF
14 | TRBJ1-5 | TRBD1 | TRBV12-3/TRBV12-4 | CASSLDRGIQPQHF
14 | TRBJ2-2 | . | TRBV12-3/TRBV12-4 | CASSHSQFYGELFF
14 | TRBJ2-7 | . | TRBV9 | CASSVGTYSYEQYF
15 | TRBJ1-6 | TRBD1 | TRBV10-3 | CAISEGDRGTSPLHF
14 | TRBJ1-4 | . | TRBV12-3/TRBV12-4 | CASSYIGGDEKLFF
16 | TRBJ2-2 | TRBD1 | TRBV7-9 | CASSSGTGENTGELFF
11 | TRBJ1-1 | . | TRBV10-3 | CAIKRTVEAFF
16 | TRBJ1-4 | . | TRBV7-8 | CASSSLQGATSEKLFF
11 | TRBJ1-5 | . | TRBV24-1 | CATAVLQPQHF
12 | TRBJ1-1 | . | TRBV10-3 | CAIGMGNTEAFF
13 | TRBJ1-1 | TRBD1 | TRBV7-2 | CASSRDRVYEAFF
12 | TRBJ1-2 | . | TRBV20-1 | CSARRPNYGYTF
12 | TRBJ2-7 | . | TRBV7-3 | CASSVETGEQYF
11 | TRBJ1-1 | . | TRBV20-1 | CSARGPTEAFF
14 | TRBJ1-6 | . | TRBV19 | CASSTPFGFATLHF
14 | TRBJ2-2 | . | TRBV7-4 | CASSLQEGTGELFF
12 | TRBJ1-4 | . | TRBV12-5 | CASGLENEKLFF
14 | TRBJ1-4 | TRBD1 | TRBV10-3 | CASRPGGRDEKLFF
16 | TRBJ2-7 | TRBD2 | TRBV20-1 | CSARATTSGGYYEQYF
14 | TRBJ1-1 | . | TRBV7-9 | CASSQDGANTEAFF
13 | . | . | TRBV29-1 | CSACRGPYNEQFF
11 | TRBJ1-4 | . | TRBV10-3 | CAISLSEKLFF
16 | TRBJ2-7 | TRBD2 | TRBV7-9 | CASSYSGRALGYEQYF
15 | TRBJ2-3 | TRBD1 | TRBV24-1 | CATSDSGTEVSAQYF
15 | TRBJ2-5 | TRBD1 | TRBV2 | CASSQWGTDQETQYF
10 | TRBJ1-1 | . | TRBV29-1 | CSVQGAEAFF
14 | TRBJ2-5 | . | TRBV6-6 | CASRQAVSRETQYF
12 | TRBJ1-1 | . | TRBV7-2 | CASSPPGSEAFF
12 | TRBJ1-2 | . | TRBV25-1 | CASSLKRGSYTF
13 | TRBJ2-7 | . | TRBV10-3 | CASPGTAAIKQYF
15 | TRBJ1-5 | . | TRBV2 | CASSGPGYSNQPQHF
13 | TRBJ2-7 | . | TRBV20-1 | CSASSGSGVEQYF
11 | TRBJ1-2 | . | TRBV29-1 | CSAFREGGYTF
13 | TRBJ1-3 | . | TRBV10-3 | CAISSGLGNTIYF
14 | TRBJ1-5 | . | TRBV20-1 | CSASSGFSNQPQHF